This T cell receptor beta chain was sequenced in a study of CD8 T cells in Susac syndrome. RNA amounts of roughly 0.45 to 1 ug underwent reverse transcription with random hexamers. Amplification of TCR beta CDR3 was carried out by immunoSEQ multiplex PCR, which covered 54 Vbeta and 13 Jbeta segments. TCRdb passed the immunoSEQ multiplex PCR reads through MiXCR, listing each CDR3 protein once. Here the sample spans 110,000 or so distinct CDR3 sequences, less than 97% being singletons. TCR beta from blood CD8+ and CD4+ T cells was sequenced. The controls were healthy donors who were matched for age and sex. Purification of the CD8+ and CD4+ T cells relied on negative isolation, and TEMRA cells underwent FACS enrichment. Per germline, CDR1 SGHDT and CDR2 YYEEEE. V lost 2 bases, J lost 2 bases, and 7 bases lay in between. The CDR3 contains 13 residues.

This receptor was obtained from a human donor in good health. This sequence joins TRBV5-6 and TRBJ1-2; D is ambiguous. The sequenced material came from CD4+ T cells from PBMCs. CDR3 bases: TGTGCCAGCAGCTTATACGGAAACTATGGCTACACCTTC. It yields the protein CASSLYGNYGYTF.